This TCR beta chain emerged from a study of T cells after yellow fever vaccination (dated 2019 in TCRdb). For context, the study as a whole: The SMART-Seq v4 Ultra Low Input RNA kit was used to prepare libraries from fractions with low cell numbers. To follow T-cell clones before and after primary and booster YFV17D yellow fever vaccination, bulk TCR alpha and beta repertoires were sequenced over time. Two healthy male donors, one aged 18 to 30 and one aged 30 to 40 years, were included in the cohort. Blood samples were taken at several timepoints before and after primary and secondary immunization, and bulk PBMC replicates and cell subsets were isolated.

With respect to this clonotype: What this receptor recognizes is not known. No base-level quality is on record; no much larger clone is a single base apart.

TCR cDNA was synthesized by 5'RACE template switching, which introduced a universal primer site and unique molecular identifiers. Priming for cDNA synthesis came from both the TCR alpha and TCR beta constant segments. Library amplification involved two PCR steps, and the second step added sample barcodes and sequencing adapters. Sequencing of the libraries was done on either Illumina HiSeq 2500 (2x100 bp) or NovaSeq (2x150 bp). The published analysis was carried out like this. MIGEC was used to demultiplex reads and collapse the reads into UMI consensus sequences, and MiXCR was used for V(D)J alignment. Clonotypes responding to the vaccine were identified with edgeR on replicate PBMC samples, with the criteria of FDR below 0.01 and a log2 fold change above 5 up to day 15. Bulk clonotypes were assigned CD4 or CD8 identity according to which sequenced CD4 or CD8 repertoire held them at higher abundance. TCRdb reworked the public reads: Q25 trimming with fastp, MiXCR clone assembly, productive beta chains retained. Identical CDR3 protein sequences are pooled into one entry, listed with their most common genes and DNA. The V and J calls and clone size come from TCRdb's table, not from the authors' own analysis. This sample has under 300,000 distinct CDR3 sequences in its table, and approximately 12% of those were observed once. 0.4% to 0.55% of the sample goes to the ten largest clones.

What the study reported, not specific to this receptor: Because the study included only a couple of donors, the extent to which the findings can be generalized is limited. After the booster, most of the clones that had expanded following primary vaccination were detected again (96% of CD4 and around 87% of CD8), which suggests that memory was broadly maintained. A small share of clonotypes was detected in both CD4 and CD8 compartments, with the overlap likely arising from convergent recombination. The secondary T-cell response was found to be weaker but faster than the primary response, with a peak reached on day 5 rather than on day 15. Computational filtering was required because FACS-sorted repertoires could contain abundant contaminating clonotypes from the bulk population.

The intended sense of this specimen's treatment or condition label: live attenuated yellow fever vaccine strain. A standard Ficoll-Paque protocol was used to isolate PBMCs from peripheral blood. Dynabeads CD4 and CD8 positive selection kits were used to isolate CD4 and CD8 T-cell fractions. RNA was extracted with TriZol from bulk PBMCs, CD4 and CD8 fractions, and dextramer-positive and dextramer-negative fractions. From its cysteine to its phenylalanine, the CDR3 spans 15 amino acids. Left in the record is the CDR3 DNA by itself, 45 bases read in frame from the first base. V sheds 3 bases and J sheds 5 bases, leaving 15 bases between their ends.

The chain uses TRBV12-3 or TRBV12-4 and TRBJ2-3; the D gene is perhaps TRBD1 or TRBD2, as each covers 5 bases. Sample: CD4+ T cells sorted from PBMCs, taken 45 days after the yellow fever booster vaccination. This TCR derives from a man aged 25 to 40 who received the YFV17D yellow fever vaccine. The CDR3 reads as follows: CASSLGVTGGDTQYF. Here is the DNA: TGTGCCAGCAGTTTGGGGGTAACTGGGGGAGATACGCAGTATTTT.